This T cell receptor beta chain originates from a study of T cells in localized non-small cell lung cancer. Regarding the study as a whole: Adjacent uninvolved lung had the highest clonality, suggesting focused antigen responses. Greater blood T cell density accompanied longer overall survival. Researchers found a median roughly 50 of the top 100 tumor clones in adjacent lung.

Germline V CDR1 and CDR2: LGHNA, YSLEER. V dropped 5 bases and J dropped 4 bases, with 7 bases sitting between them. There are 12 residues in the CDR3. On this clone itself: Its antigen is unidentified.

Repertoires were generated with immunoSEQ multiplex PCR, while TCRdb's copy carries only in-frame clones and drops some. The table records 20,000 to 25,000 clones, just over 90% of them present only once. The input for sequencing was peripheral blood, taken before any cancer treatment. The chain employs TRBV4-3 and TRBJ2-3, with D maybe TRBD1 (5 bases). The receptor was isolated from a woman aged 40-69 years with stage I lung adenocarcinoma. In DNA, the CDR3 is TGCGCCAGCAGCTCAGGGTCAGATACGCAGTATTTT. Translating gives CASSSGSDTQYF.